This is a list of T cell receptor beta chains from one sample in a study of CXCR3-negative and CXCR3-positive naive CD8 T cells. After re-calling the 5' RACE reads, TCRdb lists one entry per CDR3 protein, DNA absent. Its clone listing holds over 100,000 distinct CDR3 sequences. Sequencing input: naive CXCR3+ CD8+ T cells from blood. The receptors shown here come from a human donor in good health. Some clones in this sample may be carry-over from other donors' samples. CDR3s include the opening cysteine and the closing phenylalanine or tryptophan.

TRBV28,TRBJ2-1,13,CASSANRGNEQFF
TRBV6-5,TRBJ2-3,15,CASSYGRRVADTQYF
TRBV30,TRBJ1-2,12,CAWYRGLEGYTF
TRBV7-9,TRBJ1-1,14,CASSLGAGNTEAFF
TRBV7-6,TRBJ2-5,14,CASSYGGRGETQYF
TRBV28,TRBJ2-7,17,CASSLTSAGGPNNEQYF
TRBV28,TRBJ2-1,16,CASSLGTSGRGDEQFF
TRBV21-1,TRBJ2-7,12,CASSKARYEQYF
TRBV5-1,TRBJ2-7,18,CASSPLTSGSYRGYEQYF
TRBV7-9,TRBJ2-2,16,CASSELTSVGTGELFF
TRBV13,TRBJ2-1,16,CASSSLGGDTYNEQFF
TRBV5-5,TRBJ2-1,14,CASSETRWGGEQFF
TRBV28,TRBJ2-7,12,CASSPQGYEQYF
TRBV7-9,TRBJ2-7,12,CASSLGEPEQYF
TRBV28,TRBJ1-1,14,CASSLWGTGTEAFF
TRBV12-3/TRBV12-4,TRBJ2-2,16,CASSPRTSGRGGELFF
TRBV7-9,TRBJ2-5,13,CASSPGNERTQYF
TRBV28,TRBJ2-7,12,CASSLQGGEQYF
TRBV3-1,TRBJ1-1,17,CASSQVGDRTPNTEAFF
TRBV4-1,TRBJ2-7,14,CASSHLKGSDEQYF
TRBV29-1,TRBJ2-1,16,CSVASGLESSYNEQFF
TRBV7-2,TRBJ1-1,14,CASSPIMGQIEAFF
TRBV29-1,TRBJ2-3,13,CSAVGALTDTQYF
TRBV13,TRBJ2-1,16,CASSPQGGENYNEQFF
TRBV5-1,TRBJ1-2,13,CASSQGQAYGYTF
TRBV14,TRBJ2-7,15,CASSIRDRRSYEQYF
TRBV28,TRBJ2-5,14,CASSLYIRQETQYF
TRBV20-1,TRBJ1-2,11,CSGPAERGYTF
TRBV29-1,TRBJ1-3,14,CSVLRGTDPSTIYF
TRBV7-9,TRBJ2-1,15,CASSLLLAGLNEQFF
TRBV11-2,TRBJ2-2,13,CASSVVPDGELFF
TRBV19,TRBJ2-1,13,CASIGQGYNEQFF
TRBV4-1,TRBJ1-3,14,CASSQPGSGNTIYF
TRBV20-1,TRBJ2-7,13,CSVTGVYSYEQYF
TRBV7-9,TRBJ2-1,15,CASSLIIPGDNEQFF
TRBV5-1,TRBJ2-1,14,CASSLGQGIDEQFF
TRBV27,TRBJ2-7,15,CASTPLDRYPYEQYF
TRBV11-2,TRBJ2-2,12,CASSYVSGELFF
TRBV15,TRBJ1-5,13,CATSNKTPQPQHF
TRBV7-9,TRBJ1-3,16,CASSWTGGASGNTIYF
TRBV11-2,TRBJ2-5,15,CASRTGTSRQETQYF
TRBV21-1,TRBJ2-7,15,CASSMLRGALYEQYF
TRBV5-1,TRBJ1-1,15,CASSLRGTENTEAFF
TRBV7-9,TRBJ2-7,12,CASRREVNEQYF
TRBV12-3/TRBV12-4,TRBJ1-1,13,CASSDHRGTEAFF
TRBV28,TRBJ2-5,14,CASSSNRQARTQYF
TRBV20-1,TRBJ2-3,17,CSATGPTSGGITDTQYF
TRBV10-3,TRBJ1-2,13,CAISELGIKGYTF
TRBV2,TRBJ1-3,14,CASNPQGAGNTIYF
TRBV5-4,TRBJ1-2,14,CASSFVSDNYGYTF
TRBV12-3/TRBV12-4,TRBJ1-6,15,CASGEDGKMNSPLHF
TRBV3-1,TRBJ2-7,14,CASSVPGTVNEQYF